The rows below give T cell receptor beta chains drawn from one sample of a study of identical twins. From the 5' RACE reads, TCRdb called clonotypes with MiXCR, one entry per CDR3 protein. This table holds 1.5 million to 2 million distinct CDR3 sequences, under 35% found once. Sequencing was done on a sample of cord blood. The receptors stem from a newborn girl in good health. The CDR3 runs from the conserved cysteine through the conserved F or W. The order of the fields is V gene, CDR3 length, J gene, CDR3 protein.

V gene: TRBV12-3/TRBV12-4; CDR3 length: 15; J gene: TRBJ2-1; CDR3 protein: CASSPSSGGGNEQFF
V gene: TRBV20-1; CDR3 length: 13; J gene: TRBJ1-2; CDR3 protein: CSAAPGHNYGYTF
V gene: TRBV7-2; CDR3 length: 15; J gene: TRBJ1-1; CDR3 protein: CASTYSTGRNTEAFF
V gene: TRBV7-7; CDR3 length: 15; J gene: TRBJ2-1; CDR3 protein: CASSQDPITYNEQFF
V gene: TRBV5-1; CDR3 length: 15; J gene: TRBJ2-3; CDR3 protein: CASSPLGAGTDTQYF
V gene: TRBV15; CDR3 length: 17; J gene: TRBJ2-3; CDR3 protein: CATSRTPLAGSTDTQYF
V gene: TRBV5-1; CDR3 length: 17; J gene: TRBJ2-1; CDR3 protein: CASSWTSGAQSYNEQFF
V gene: TRBV5-1; CDR3 length: 14; J gene: TRBJ2-1; CDR3 protein: CASSLDRGVNEQFF
V gene: TRBV7-2; CDR3 length: 15; J gene: TRBJ2-7; CDR3 protein: CASSLGSGVPYEQYF
V gene: TRBV4-1; CDR3 length: 17; J gene: TRBJ1-2; CDR3 protein: CASSQTTIRGPSYGYTF
V gene: TRBV2; CDR3 length: 14; J gene: TRBJ2-7; CDR3 protein: CASSARTGQHEQYF
V gene: TRBV20-1; CDR3 length: 12; J gene: TRBJ2-5; CDR3 protein: CSARDIGETQYF
V gene: TRBV28; CDR3 length: 14; J gene: TRBJ2-2; CDR3 protein: CASSFLSVDGELFF
V gene: TRBV30; CDR3 length: 16; J gene: TRBJ2-1; CDR3 protein: CAWSIWTSGSYSEQFF
V gene: TRBV12-3/TRBV12-4; CDR3 length: 13; J gene: TRBJ2-4; CDR3 protein: CASSYRGQNIQYF
V gene: TRBV12-3/TRBV12-4; CDR3 length: 14; J gene: TRBJ2-7; CDR3 protein: CASSTSGGAYEQYF
V gene: TRBV7-2; CDR3 length: 15; J gene: TRBJ2-6; CDR3 protein: CASSATGLGANVLTF
V gene: TRBV6-6; CDR3 length: 13; J gene: TRBJ2-5; CDR3 protein: CASSYPTGNEQYF
V gene: TRBV28; CDR3 length: 17; J gene: TRBJ2-1; CDR3 protein: CASSLPRGLLIHNEQFF
V gene: TRBV7-2; CDR3 length: 15; J gene: TRBJ2-7; CDR3 protein: CASSRGGESSYEQYF
V gene: TRBV28; CDR3 length: 15; J gene: TRBJ2-7; CDR3 protein: CASSSTGKGSYEQYF
V gene: TRBV29-1; CDR3 length: 15; J gene: TRBJ2-1; CDR3 protein: CSVPHGQGSYNEQFF
V gene: TRBV20-1; CDR3 length: 12; J gene: TRBJ1-1; CDR3 protein: CSAGTGRTETFF
V gene: TRBV5-1; CDR3 length: 14; J gene: TRBJ2-3; CDR3 protein: CASSFSWSTDTQYF
V gene: TRBV7-8; CDR3 length: 15; J gene: TRBJ2-7; CDR3 protein: CASSYTSGRAYEQYF
V gene: TRBV4-2; CDR3 length: 18; J gene: TRBJ2-6; CDR3 protein: CASSQVYRKSSGANVLTF
V gene: TRBV29-1; CDR3 length: 12; J gene: TRBJ1-4; CDR3 protein: CSAMTGREKLFF
V gene: TRBV10-3; CDR3 length: 14; J gene: TRBJ2-7; CDR3 protein: CAISSGLPGYEQYF
V gene: TRBV10-3; CDR3 length: 15; J gene: TRBJ1-6; CDR3 protein: CAISDRISYNSPLHF
V gene: TRBV12-3/TRBV12-4; CDR3 length: 15; J gene: TRBJ1-6; CDR3 protein: CASTGTGPYNSPLHF
V gene: TRBV4-2; CDR3 length: 13; J gene: TRBJ1-4; CDR3 protein: CASSQATKEKLFF
V gene: TRBV5-1; CDR3 length: 17; J gene: TRBJ2-5; CDR3 protein: CASSPAPIVRGQETQYF
V gene: TRBV12-3/TRBV12-4; CDR3 length: 15; J gene: TRBJ1-5; CDR3 protein: CASSFGGQGNQPQHF
V gene: TRBV12-3/TRBV12-4; CDR3 length: 12; J gene: TRBJ2-3; CDR3 protein: CASADQTDTQYF